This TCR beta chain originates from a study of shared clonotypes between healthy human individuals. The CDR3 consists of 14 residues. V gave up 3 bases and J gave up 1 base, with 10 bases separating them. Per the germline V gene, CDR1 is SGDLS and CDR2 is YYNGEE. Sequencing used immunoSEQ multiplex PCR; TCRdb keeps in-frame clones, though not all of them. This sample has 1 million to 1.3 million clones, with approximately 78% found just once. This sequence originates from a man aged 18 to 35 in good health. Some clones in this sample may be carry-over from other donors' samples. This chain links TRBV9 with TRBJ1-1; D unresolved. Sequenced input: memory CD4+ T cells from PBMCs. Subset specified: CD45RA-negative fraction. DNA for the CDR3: TGTGCCAGCAGCGCACAATCCCAGAACACTGAAGCTTTCTTT. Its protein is CASSAQSQNTEAFF.